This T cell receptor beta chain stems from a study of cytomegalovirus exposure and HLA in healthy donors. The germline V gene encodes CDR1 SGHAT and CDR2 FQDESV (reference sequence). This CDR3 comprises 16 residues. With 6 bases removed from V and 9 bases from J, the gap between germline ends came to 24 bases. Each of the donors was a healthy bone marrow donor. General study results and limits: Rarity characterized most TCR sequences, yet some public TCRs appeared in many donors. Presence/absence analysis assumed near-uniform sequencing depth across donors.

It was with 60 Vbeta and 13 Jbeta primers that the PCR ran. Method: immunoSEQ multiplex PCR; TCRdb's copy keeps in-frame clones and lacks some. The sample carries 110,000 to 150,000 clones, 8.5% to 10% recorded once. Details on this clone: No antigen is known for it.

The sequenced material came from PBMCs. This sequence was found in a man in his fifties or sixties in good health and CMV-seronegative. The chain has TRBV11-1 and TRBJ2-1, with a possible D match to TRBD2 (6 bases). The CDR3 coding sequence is TGTGCCAGCAGGACCCGCAGGGCAGGGAAGGAGGGTGAGCAGTTCTTC. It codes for CASRTRRAGKEGEQFF.